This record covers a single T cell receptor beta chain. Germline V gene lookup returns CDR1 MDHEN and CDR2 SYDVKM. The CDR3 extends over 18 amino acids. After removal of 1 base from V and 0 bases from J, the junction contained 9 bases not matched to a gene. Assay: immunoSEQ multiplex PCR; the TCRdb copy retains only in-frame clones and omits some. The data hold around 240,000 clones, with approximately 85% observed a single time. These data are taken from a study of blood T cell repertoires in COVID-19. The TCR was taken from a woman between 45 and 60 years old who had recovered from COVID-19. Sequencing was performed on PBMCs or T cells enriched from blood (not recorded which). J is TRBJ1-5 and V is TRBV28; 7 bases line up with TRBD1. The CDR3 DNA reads TGTGCCAGCAGTTTATCCACAGGGGAGGTGTATAGCAATCAGCCCCAGCATTTT. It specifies CASSLSTGEVYSNQPQHF.